This paragraph covers one TCR beta chain sequence. Together with a sample-barcoded 5' primer, a J-beta primer mix was included in a second PCR lasting about 7 to 11 cycles. MiXCR, run by TCRdb on the 5' RACE reads, gives a single entry per CDR3 protein. The sample yields roughly 680,000 distinct CDR3 sequences, about half seen once. The record originates from a study of blood T cells in healthy people across ages. A minimum of 6 micrograms of total RNA was extracted per sample. CDR1 and CDR2 (germline): SQVTM, ANQGSEA. The CDR3 covers 16 residues. J was trimmed by 0 bases and V by 2 bases; bases with no gene match: 1.

Material for sequencing was blood. This receptor was taken from a woman in her sixties or seventies in good health. The rearrangement uses TRBV29-1 and TRBJ2-6, with 10 bases aligning to TRBD2. This CDR3 is CSVELAGVSGANVLTF. DNA of the CDR3: TGCAGCGTTGAACTAGCGGGGGTCTCTGGGGCCAACGTCCTGACTTTC. Full variable domain (remainder filled in from reference TRBV29-1 and TRBJ2-6): SAVISQKPSRDICQRGTSLTIQCQVDSQVTMMFWYRQQPGQSLTLIATANQGSEATYESGFVIDKFPISRPNLTFSTLTVSNMSPEDSSIYLCSVELAGVSGANVLTFGAGSRLTVL.